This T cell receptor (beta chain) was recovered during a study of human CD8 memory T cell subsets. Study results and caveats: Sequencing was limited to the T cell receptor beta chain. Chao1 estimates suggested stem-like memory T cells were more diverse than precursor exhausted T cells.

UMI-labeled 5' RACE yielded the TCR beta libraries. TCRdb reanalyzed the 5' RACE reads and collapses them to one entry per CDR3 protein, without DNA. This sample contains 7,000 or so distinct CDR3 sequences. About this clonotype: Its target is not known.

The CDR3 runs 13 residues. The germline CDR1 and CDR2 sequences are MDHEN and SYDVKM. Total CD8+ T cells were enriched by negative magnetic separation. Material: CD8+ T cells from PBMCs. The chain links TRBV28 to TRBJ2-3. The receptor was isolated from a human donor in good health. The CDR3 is CASSLSGPGTQYF.